Listed here are 30 T cell receptor beta chains from one sample, sequenced in a study of T cell repertoires in cytomegalovirus infection. Antigen specificity for these receptors is unknown. TCRdb analysed the reads with MiXCR anew, one entry per CDR3 protein. Altogether tens of thousands of distinct CDR3 sequences are present, around a fifth being singletons, with the ten largest covering 64%. Sequenced material: CD8+ T cells from cultured PBMCs, taken from culture after CMV antigen stimulation. These receptors originate from a human donor in good health (CMV status not recorded). Some clones in this sample may be carry-over from other donors' samples.

This clonotype was detected only a few times. The genes are TRBV6-2 or TRBV6-3 and TRBJ2-2; 8 nucleotides match TRBD2. The junction had 6 bases not matched to a gene; V was cut back by 5 bases and J by 1 base. Germline assignment: CDR1 MNHEY and CDR2 SVGEGT. CDR3 size: 16 residues. The CDR3 protein is CASSPWTSRNTGELFF. For the CDR3, the DNA is TGTGCCAGCAGTCCTTGGACTAGCCGGAACACCGGGGAGCTGTTTTTT.

The chain couples TRBV6-1 to TRBJ1-5; D is unresolved. The CDR3 covers 12 residues. Germline-derived CDR1 and CDR2 are MNHNS and SASEGT. Between the trimmed V and J ends, which lost 5 bases and 9 bases, there was a span of 11 bases. The CDR3 reads CASSYGSGPQHF. Here the CDR3 DNA reads TGTGCCAGCAGTTACGGCTCGGGGCCCCAGCATTTT.

This clonotype was picked up a small number of times. This sequence joins TRBV7-2 and TRBJ2-1, with D tentatively TRBD1 (6 bases). From germline, CDR1 is SGHTA and CDR2 FQGNSA. This CDR3 is 13 amino acids long. V lost 5 bases, J lost 9 bases, and 14 bases lay in between. The CDR3 loop is CASSTHRVAEQFF. The CDR3 DNA is TGTGCCAGCAGCACCCACAGGGTTGCTGAGCAGTTCTTC.

By its share, this clonotype is large (0.1 to 1%). The chain carries TRBV11-1 and TRBJ2-7; the D gene could be TRBD1 or TRBD2 (6 bases each). Per the germline V gene, CDR1 is SGHAT and CDR2 is FQDESV (reference sequence). The length of the CDR3 is 15 residues. Deletions cut 5 bases from V and 2 bases from J, with 16 bases between. The CDR3 DNA is TGTGCCAGCAGCCTCCTGGAGGGGGAAACCTACGAGCAGTACTTC. Encoded protein: CASSLLEGETYEQYF.

This clonotype was seen only a few times. This rearrangement joins TRBV28 to TRBJ2-1; the match to TRBD2 covers 10 bases. CDR1 MDHEN and CDR2 SYDVKM come from the germline V gene. V lost 10 bases, J lost 7 bases, and 16 bases stayed unmatched. This CDR3 spans 16 amino acids. The CDR3 sequence is CATLSGRTQNVNEQFF. In nucleotides, the CDR3 is TGTGCCACTCTTAGCGGGAGGACCCAAAACGTTAATGAGCAGTTCTTC.

The chain employs TRBV5-4 and TRBJ1-1; no firm D call. Germline V gene data show CDR1 as SGHNT and CDR2 as YYREEE (reference sequence). Trimming took 4 bases from V and 0 from J, leaving 10 bases between them. This CDR3 region has 14 residues. The CDR3 is CASSLDEVNTEAFF. The DNA for the CDR3 is TGTGCCAGCAGCCTGGACGAGGTGAACACTGAAGCTTTCTTT.

This clonotype was counted many times. The rearrangement links TRBV6-2 or TRBV6-3 to TRBJ1-3; D gene uncertain. Trimming cost V 6 bases and J 2 bases, with 8 bases left between them. CDR1 is MNHEY and CDR2 is SVGEGT in the germline V gene. The CDR3 runs 13 residues. CDR3 sequence: CASSRTTGNTIYF. The CDR3 region has the DNA TGTGCCAGCAGCCGGACGACTGGAAACACCATATATTTT.

V usage is TRBV7-8 and J usage is TRBJ1-3; TRBD1 aligns across 8 bases. Germline CDR1 is SGHVS and CDR2 is FQNEAQ. The CDR3 has 14 amino acids. Unmatched junction bases numbered 0, after V lost 3 bases and J lost 2 bases. The CDR3 spells CASSFRGPGNTIYF. The CDR3 DNA is TGTGCCAGCAGCTTCAGGGGGCCTGGAAACACCATATATTTT.

Only a few counts were recorded for this clonotype. The chain links TRBV7-2 to TRBJ1-1; D is uncertain. Trimming left V 5 bases short and J 5 bases short, with 27 bases between. This CDR3 is 18 amino acids long. Germline assignment: CDR1 SGHTA and CDR2 FQGNSA. The CDR3 region is CASSPLPPPTKKGTEAFF. CDR3 DNA sequence: TGTGCCAGCAGCCCCCTTCCTCCGCCGACGAAAAAAGGTACTGAAGCTTTCTTT.

The gene calls are TRBV7-3 and TRBJ1-1, with D perhaps TRBD1 (5 bases). CDR3 length: 13 residues. Germline V gene lookup returns CDR1 SGHTA and CDR2 FQGTGA. Trimming removed 5 bases at V and 4 bases at J, with 11 bases between. CDR3 coding DNA: TGTGCCAGCAGCCCCGGACAAGCCACTGAAGCTTTCTTT. Encoded protein: CASSPGQATEAFF.

The J gene is TRBJ2-4, the V gene TRBV7-9; D is uncertain. CDR3 length: 12 residues. Germline V CDR1 and CDR2: SEHNR, FQNEAQ (reference sequence). Deletions cut 5 bases from V and 8 bases from J, with 10 bases between. This chain's CDR3 is CASSIARDIQYF. The DNA for the CDR3 is TGTGCCAGCAGCATCGCTCGGGACATTCAGTACTTC.

This clonotype was counted only a few times. V and J are TRBV13 and TRBJ1-1; D unresolved. This CDR3 is 13 amino acids long. Trimming cost V 7 bases and J 4 bases, with 13 bases left between them. From germline, CDR1 is PRHDT and CDR2 FYEKMQ (reference sequence). CDR3 loop: CASTRSLGTEAFF. CDR3 in DNA: TGTGCCAGCACCAGATCCCTGGGCACTGAAGCTTTCTTT.

This clonotype was detected ten times or more. The CDR3 DNA is TGCGCCAGCAGCCATGGCAGGGAGCCCTACGAGCAGTACTTC. Protein sequence: CASSHGREPYEQYF. The rearrangement joins TRBV4-3 to TRBJ2-7; tentatively, D is TRBD1 or TRBD2 (5 bases each). The CDR3 covers 14 residues. Trimming left V 3 bases short and J 2 bases short, with 11 bases between. Per germline, CDR1 LGHNA and CDR2 YSLEER.

This clonotype was counted between two and nine times. The chain uses TRBV6-6 and TRBJ1-4; D gene unclear. V lost 4 bases and J 0 bases, leaving 6 bases between the germline ends. The CDR3 length is 14 residues. Germline values: CDR1 MNHNY, CDR2 SVGAGI (reference sequence). The CDR3 is CASSSIATNEKLFF. CDR3 nucleotide sequence: TGTGCCAGCAGTTCAATCGCAACTAATGAAAAACTGTTTTTT.

This clonotype was seen only a few times. This chain joins TRBV7-2 and TRBJ1-4, with 8 bases identical to TRBD1. This CDR3 has 14 residues. The trim removed 5 bases at V and 8 bases at J, leaving 7 bases unmatched. Germline CDR1 and CDR2: SGHTA and FQGNSA. The CDR3 sequence: CASSRGQGREKLFF. CDR3 bases: TGTGCCAGCAGCCGTGGACAGGGTAGAGAAAAACTGTTTTTT.

The rearrangement links TRBV7-9 to TRBJ2-1; tentatively, D is TRBD2 (6 bases). The CDR3 consists of 15 residues. The V and J ends lost 8 bases and 2 bases respectively, with 16 bases between them. Germline V gene sequence: CDR1 SEHNR, CDR2 FQNEAQ (reference sequence). The CDR3 sequence: CASLGLASTYNEQFF. The CDR3 bases are TGTGCCAGCCTGGGGCTAGCGAGCACCTACAATGAGCAGTTCTTC.

The V gene is TRBV27, the J gene TRBJ2-2, with D unclear. The CDR3 loop spans 14 amino acids. The V end lost 3 bases, the J end lost 1 base, and 6 bases lay between the germline ends. Germline CDR1 is MNHEY and CDR2 is SMNVEV (reference sequence). Here the CDR3 DNA reads TGTGCCAGCAGTTTGGGAAGGAACACCGGGGAGCTGTTTTTT. This encodes CASSLGRNTGELFF.

The V and J genes are TRBV15 and TRBJ2-2, with unresolved D. This CDR3 has 14 amino acids. Trimming pared 1 base from V and 5 bases from J, leaving 8 bases between. Germline CDR1 LNHNV, CDR2 YYDKDF (reference sequence). Here the CDR3 reads CATSRVGDTGELFF. CDR3 bases: TGTGCCACCAGCAGAGTCGGAGATACCGGGGAGCTGTTTTTT.

This clonotype was counted a few times. This chain connects TRBV12-3 or TRBV12-4 to TRBJ2-7; D gene unclear. The CDR3 has 10 amino acids. V dropped 6 bases and J dropped 5 bases, with 5 bases sitting between them. For the CDR3, the DNA is TGTGCCAGCAGCGATCACGAGCAGTACTTC. This gives the protein CASSDHEQYF.

The chain links TRBV11-2 to TRBJ2-3; 10 positions match TRBD2. Germline V lookup: CDR1 SGHAT, CDR2 FQNNGV. The CDR3 runs to 18 residues. Unmatched junction bases numbered 12, after V lost 5 bases and J lost 1 base. Here the CDR3 reads CASSLRTSGRSGTDTQYF. CDR3 coding DNA: TGTGCCAGCAGCCTCCGGACTAGCGGAAGATCTGGCACAGATACGCAGTATTTT.

DNA of the CDR3: TGTGCCAGTAGTAACCGCAACTCCTACAATGAGCAGTTCTTC. Translated, it gives CASSNRNSYNEQFF. The rearrangement uses TRBV19 and TRBJ2-1; D gene ambiguous. Germline V lookup: CDR1 LNHDA, CDR2 SQIVND (reference sequence). Trimming removed 4 bases from V and 0 bases from J, with 7 bases in between. The CDR3 consists of 14 residues.

This chain connects TRBV2 to TRBJ2-1; D gene uncertain. This CDR3 has 11 amino acids. Germline lookup yields CDR1 SNHLY and CDR2 FYNNEI. CDR3 protein: CAPSVGNEQFF. CDR3 coding DNA: TGTGCACCATCGGTGGGCAATGAGCAGTTCTTC.

The chain carries TRBV11-2 and TRBJ1-4, with a tentative D call TRBD1 (6 bases). CDR3 size: 15 residues. Trimming took 1 base from V and 3 from J, leaving 9 bases between them. Germline-derived CDR1 and CDR2 are SGHAT and FQNNGV. The CDR3 DNA sequence: TGTGCCAGCAGCTTAGGTGGACAGCCTAATGAAAAACTGTTTTTT. As protein: CASSLGGQPNEKLFF.

The chain combines TRBV4-3 with TRBJ2-6; unclear D gene. The ends were cut back, 4 bases at V and 0 bases at J, with 10 bases in the middle. CDR3 length equals 16 residues. CDR1 LGHNA and CDR2 YSLEER come from the germline V gene. The CDR3 loop is CASSLGAGSGANVLTF. In DNA form, the CDR3 reads TGCGCCAGCAGCCTCGGAGCTGGCTCTGGGGCCAACGTCCTGACTTTC.

This clonotype has ten or more counts. The chain uses TRBV27 and TRBJ1-1, with a weak D call TRBD1 (5 bases). This CDR3 spans 14 amino acids. From germline, CDR1 is MNHEY and CDR2 SMNVEV (reference sequence). The germline V and J ends were trimmed by 6 bases and 4 bases, with 15 bases remaining between them. The CDR3 nucleotides are TGTGCCAGCAGACCGATCAAGGGGAGCACTGAAGCTTTCTTT. Translated: CASRPIKGSTEAFF.

This clonotype was seen only a few times. The rearrangement joins TRBV7-2 to TRBJ1-5, with a tentative D call TRBD1 (6 bases). V lost 5 bases, J lost 7 bases, and 15 bases lay in between. This CDR3 has 14 amino acids. Germline V gene data show CDR1 as SGHTA and CDR2 as FQGNSA. CDR3 bases: TGTGCCAGCAGCCCTCCGGGTGGGGGCCAGCCCCAGCATTTT. Residues: CASSPPGGGQPQHF.

In its sample, this clonotype was seen many times. V usage is TRBV6-2 or TRBV6-3 and J usage is TRBJ2-7, with D uncertain. This CDR3 has 14 amino acids. V was pared by 0 bases and J by 5 bases, with 11 bases between. CDR1 is MNHEY and CDR2 is SVGEGT in the germline V gene. For the CDR3, the DNA is TGTGCCAGCAGTTACTCGGACCTTCCCCACGAGCAGTACTTC. It is translated as CASSYSDLPHEQYF.

V and J are TRBV12-3 or TRBV12-4 and TRBJ2-2, with D perhaps matching TRBD1 (7 bases). V was trimmed by 3 bases and J by 5 bases, leaving 13 bases between them. This CDR3 is 15 amino acids long. The CDR3 coding sequence is TGTGCCAGCAGTTTGAAGCCAGGGGGGACCGGGGAGCTGTTTTTT. Translated, it gives CASSLKPGGTGELFF.

This clonotype was observed a handful of times. This chain links TRBV28 with TRBJ2-7, with TRBD1 identical over 7 bases. The ends lost 5 bases at V and 2 bases at J; junction bases unmatched: 15. Per germline, CDR1 MDHEN and CDR2 SYDVKM. There are 17 residues in the CDR3. The CDR3 loop is CASSPTLLDRLPYEQYF. DNA for the CDR3: TGTGCCAGCAGTCCGACTCTGTTGGACAGGCTACCCTACGAGCAGTACTTC.

This clonotype is judged medium-sized. The chain has TRBV6-6 and TRBJ1-5; perhaps TRBD1 as D (6 bases). The V gene's germline CDR1 is MNHNY and CDR2 SVGAGI (reference sequence). This CDR3 has 14 amino acids. V was shortened by 6 bases and J by 2 bases, with 11 bases between the two germline ends. CDR3 sequence: CASSPRQGNQPQHF. CDR3 DNA sequence: TGTGCCAGCAGCCCCCGACAGGGCAATCAGCCCCAGCATTTT.